The sequence of this T cell receptor (beta chain) was determined in a study of T cell changes during pregnancy in multiple sclerosis. The ends were cut back, 9 bases at V and 2 bases at J, with 11 bases in the middle. The CDR3 consists of 12 residues. Germline CDR1 and CDR2: MDHEN and SYDVKM. Some clones are missing from TCRdb's copy, which holds only in-frame ones; the method was immunoSEQ multiplex PCR. The sample has about 100,000 clones; approximately 90% are singletons. The sample here was peripheral blood, taken in the second trimester of pregnancy. The TCR sequence derives from a female donor with multiple sclerosis, enrolled in a pregnancy study. The rearrangement uses TRBV28 and TRBJ2-7, with D perhaps TRBD1 (5 bases). In nucleotides, the CDR3 is TGTGCCAGTAACAGGCACCCCTACGAGCAGTACTTC. Amino acids: CASNRHPYEQYF.